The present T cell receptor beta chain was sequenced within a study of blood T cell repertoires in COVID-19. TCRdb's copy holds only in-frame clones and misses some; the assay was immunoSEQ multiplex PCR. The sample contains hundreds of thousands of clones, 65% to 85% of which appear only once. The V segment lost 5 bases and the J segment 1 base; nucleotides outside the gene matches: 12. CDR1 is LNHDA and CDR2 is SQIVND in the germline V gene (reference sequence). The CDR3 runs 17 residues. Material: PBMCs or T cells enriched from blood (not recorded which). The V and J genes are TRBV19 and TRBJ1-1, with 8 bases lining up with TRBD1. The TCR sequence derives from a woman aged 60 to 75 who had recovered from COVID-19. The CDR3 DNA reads TGTGCCAGTAGTCTTTCGTGGCAGGGGGCACCGAACACTGAAGCTTTCTTT. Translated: CASSLSWQGAPNTEAFF.